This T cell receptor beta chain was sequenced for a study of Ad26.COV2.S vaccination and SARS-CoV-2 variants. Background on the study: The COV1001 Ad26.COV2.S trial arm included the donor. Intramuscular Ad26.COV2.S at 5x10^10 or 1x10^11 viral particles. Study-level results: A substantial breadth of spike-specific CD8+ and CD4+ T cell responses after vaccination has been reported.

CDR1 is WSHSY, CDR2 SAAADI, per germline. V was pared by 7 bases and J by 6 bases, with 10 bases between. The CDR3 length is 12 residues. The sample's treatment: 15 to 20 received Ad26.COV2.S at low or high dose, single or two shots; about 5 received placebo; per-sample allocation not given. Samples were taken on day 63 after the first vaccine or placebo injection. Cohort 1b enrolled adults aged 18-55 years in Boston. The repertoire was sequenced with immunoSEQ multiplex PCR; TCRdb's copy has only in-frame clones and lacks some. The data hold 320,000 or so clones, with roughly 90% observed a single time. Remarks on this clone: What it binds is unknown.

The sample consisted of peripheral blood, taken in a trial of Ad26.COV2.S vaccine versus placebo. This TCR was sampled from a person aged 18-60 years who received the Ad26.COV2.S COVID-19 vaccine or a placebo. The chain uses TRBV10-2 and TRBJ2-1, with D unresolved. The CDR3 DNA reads TGCGCCAGCAATCCGGGTAGCAATGAGCAGTTCTTC. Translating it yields CASNPGSNEQFF.